Each of the 20 T cell receptor beta chains below was sequenced from the same sample in a study of T-cell memory formation after mild COVID-19. TCRdb called the 5' RACE reads again in MiXCR, with one record for every CDR3 protein. There are about 430,000 distinct CDR3 sequences in the sample; 24% occur only once, and 7.5% to 10% lies in the top ten. The sample was PBMCs or a T cell subset sorted from them (not recorded which). These receptors were collected from an adult woman who had mild COVID-19 (a few samples of this study predate the infection). Cell type and time point are not known.

Concerning this clonotype itself: With a much larger clone just one base away, this may be a read error. The chain uses TRBV20-1 and TRBJ1-1, with a weak D call TRBD1 (6 bases). The V gene lost 3 bases and the J gene lost 6 bases, with 17 bases spanning the gap. Germline values: CDR1 DFQATT, CDR2 SNEGSKA (reference sequence). The CDR3 is 14 amino acids. The CDR3 sequence is CSASGTGCSAEAFF. CDR3 DNA: TGCAGTGCTAGCGGAACAGGGTGCAGCGCTGAAGCTTTCTTT.

V gene TRBV2 combines with J gene TRBJ2-7; D may be TRBD1 (5 bases). V lost 8 bases, J lost 4 bases, and 9 bases lay in between. Germline loops: CDR1 SNHLY, CDR2 FYNNEI. The CDR3 is 11 residues long. The CDR3 sequence is CASYKGYEQYF. The DNA for the CDR3 is TGTGCCAGCTATAAGGGGTACGAGCAGTACTTC.

This clonotype was seen a handful of times. The chain employs TRBV12-3 or TRBV12-4 and TRBJ1-5, with 9 nucleotides matching TRBD1. The CDR3 covers 15 residues. V shed 0 bases, J shed 7 bases, and the junction held 4 bases outside the gene matches. The CDR3 is CASSLAYRGQQPQHF. For the CDR3, the DNA is TGTGCCAGCAGTTTAGCATACAGGGGGCAACAGCCCCAGCATTTT.

This clonotype was counted ten times or more. The genes are TRBV7-9 and TRBJ2-5; 8 bases are shared with TRBD1. Germline-derived CDR1 and CDR2 are SEHNR and FQNEAQ (reference sequence). After removal of 1 base from V and 6 bases from J, the junction contained 10 bases not matched to a gene. There are 16 residues in the CDR3. The CDR3 region has the DNA TGTGCCAGCAGCTTAGGCGAGACAGGGGCAGCGAAGACCCAGTACTTC. Translation gives CASSLGETGAAKTQYF.

This clonotype has more than one count but fewer than ten. The chain has TRBV6-2 or TRBV6-3 and TRBJ2-7; D is possibly TRBD1 (5 bases). V gave up 8 bases and J gave up 3 bases, with 8 bases separating them. The CDR3 runs to 11 residues. Germline-derived CDR1 and CDR2 are MNHEY and SVGEGT. CDR3 bases: TGTGCCAGCGGCAGGGACTACGAGCAGTACTTC. Its translation is CASGRDYEQYF.

This clonotype has only a few counts. The chain links TRBV2 to TRBJ2-7; 10 nucleotides line up with TRBD2. The CDR3 consists of 15 residues. V trimming: 8 bases; J trimming: 4 bases; junction bases outside the gene matches: 11. CDR1 is SNHLY, CDR2 FYNNEI, per germline. The CDR3: CASDSAGGVTYEQYF. The CDR3, as DNA: TGTGCCAGCGATTCAGCGGGGGGGGTGACTTACGAGCAGTACTTC. The whole variable domain, filled in from reference TRBV2 and TRBJ2-7, reads EPEVTQTPSHQVTQMGQEVILRCVPISNHLYFYWYRQILGQKVEFLVSFYNNEISEKSEIFDDQFSVERPDGSNFTLKIRSTKLEDSAMYFCASDSAGGVTYEQYFGPGTRLTVT.

This chain connects TRBV7-9 to TRBJ2-3, with 10 bases identical to TRBD2. V lost 5 bases and J lost 0; bases outside the gene matches: 11. Looked up from germline, CDR1 is SEHNR and CDR2 is FQNEAQ (reference sequence). The CDR3 is 18 residues long. The CDR3 protein is CASSPVASGGASTDTQYF. The CDR3, as DNA: TGTGCCAGCAGCCCTGTGGCTAGCGGGGGCGCGAGCACAGATACGCAGTATTTT. Full variable domain (outside the CDR3, taken from reference TRBV7-9 and TRBJ2-3): DTGVSQNPRHKITKRGQNVTFRCDPISEHNRLYWYRQTLGQGPEFLTYFQNEAQLEKSRLLSDRFSAERPKGSFSTLEIQRTEQGDSAMYLCASSPVASGGASTDTQYFGPGTRLTVL.

The chain carries TRBV25-1 and TRBJ2-5, with no clear D. Germline CDR1 reads MGHDK; CDR2 reads SYGVNS. CDR3 size: 13 residues. The ends were cut back, 6 bases at V and 0 bases at J, with 8 bases in the middle. The CDR3 region has the DNA TGTGCCAGCAGGCAGGAGAACCAAGAGACCCAGTACTTC. Translating gives CASRQENQETQYF.

In its sample, this clonotype was seen a few times. V and J are TRBV4-2 and TRBJ2-5; a weak D match, TRBD1 (5 bases). V lost 3 bases and J lost 5, with 13 bases in between. The germline V gene encodes CDR1 LGHNA and CDR2 YNFKEQ. The CDR3 runs to 14 residues. CDR3 sequence reads: CASSHRSKGETQYF. The CDR3, as DNA: TGTGCCAGCAGCCATCGGTCTAAGGGGGAGACCCAGTACTTC.

The chain is built from TRBV5-6 and TRBJ2-1; D tentatively reads TRBD1 or TRBD2 (6 bases each). V gave up 3 bases and J gave up 0 bases, with 10 bases separating them. Looked up from germline, CDR1 is SGHDT and CDR2 is YYEEEE. CDR3 length: 15 amino acids. CDR3 loop: CASSWGDTSYNEQFF. In DNA, the CDR3 is TGTGCCAGCAGCTGGGGGGACACCTCCTACAATGAGCAGTTCTTC.

This clonotype was counted between two and nine times. V is TRBV29-1 and J is TRBJ2-1; 8 nucleotides line up with TRBD1. The CDR3 totals 14 residues. Germline V gives CDR1 SQVTM, CDR2 ANQGSEA. Trimming cost V 7 bases and J 3 bases; bases outside gene matches: 8. The CDR3 protein is CSESDRANYNEQFF. Here the CDR3 DNA reads TGCAGCGAGTCGGACAGGGCTAACTACAATGAGCAGTTCTTC.

This clonotype was observed a handful of times. The chain links TRBV15 to TRBJ2-3, with a weak D call TRBD2 (5 bases). CDR3 length: 15 residues. V lost 5 bases and J lost 1, with 13 bases in between. Germline V lookup: CDR1 LNHNV, CDR2 YYDKDF (reference sequence). CDR3 sequence: CATSGGFLGTDTQYF. CDR3 nucleotides: TGTGCCACCAGCGGAGGATTTCTGGGCACAGATACGCAGTATTTT. Drawing the rest from reference TRBV15 and TRBJ2-3, the complete variable domain is DAMVIQNPRYQVTQFGKPVTLSCSQTLNHNVMYWYQQKSSQAPKLLFHYYDKDFNNEADTPDNFQSRRPNTSFCFLDIRSPGLGDTAMYLCATSGGFLGTDTQYFGPGTRLTVL.

This clonotype was seen at least ten times. The J gene is TRBJ2-1, the V gene TRBV5-1, with 8 nucleotides matching TRBD1. The CDR3 consists of 15 residues. CDR1 and CDR2 from the germline V gene are SGHRS and YFSETQ. V shed 4 bases and J 4 bases; nucleotides not matched to a gene: 7. CDR3 nucleotide sequence: TGCGCCAGCAGCAACCGGGACAGGCCGTACAATGAGCAGTTCTTC. Its translation: CASSNRDRPYNEQFF.

A few counts support this clonotype. The chain employs TRBV19 and TRBJ2-3; 10 positions agree with TRBD2. With V trimmed by 5 bases and J by 1 base, 6 bases remained unmatched. Germline lookup yields CDR1 LNHDA and CDR2 SQIVND (reference sequence). CDR3 length: 16 residues. CDR3 DNA sequence: TGTGCCAGTAGTCTTATAGCGGGAGGCCGCACAGATACGCAGTATTTT. Protein: CASSLIAGGRTDTQYF.

This clonotype was detected a few times. The V and J genes are TRBV12-3 or TRBV12-4 and TRBJ2-1; 7 bases align to TRBD1. The V segment lost 7 bases and the J segment 1 base; nucleotides outside the gene matches: 13. The CDR3 covers 17 residues. This chain's CDR3 is CASTRDRVGESYNEQFF. The DNA of the CDR3 is TGTGCCAGCACCCGCGACAGGGTAGGGGAATCCTACAATGAGCAGTTCTTC.

This clonotype was seen only a few times. The chain combines TRBV6-2 or TRBV6-3 with TRBJ2-5, with 8 positions matching TRBD2. This CDR3 has 16 amino acids. The germline V gene encodes CDR1 MNHEY and CDR2 SVGEGT. Trimming removed 7 bases from V and 5 bases from J; junction bases left unmatched: 15. The CDR3 protein is CASNGASGLGRETQYF. CDR3 nucleotide sequence: TGTGCCAGCAATGGGGCTAGCGGGCTAGGAAGGGAGACCCAGTACTTC.

This chain joins TRBV12-3 or TRBV12-4 and TRBJ2-1; D ambiguous. Trimming removed 5 bases at V and 5 bases at J, with 13 bases between. This CDR3 has 14 amino acids. The CDR3 DNA follows: TGTGCCAGCAGTAACTCAACAGAGGACAATGAGCAGTTCTTC. This gives the protein CASSNSTEDNEQFF.

The genes are TRBV7-3 and TRBJ2-1, with D unclear. This CDR3 contains 16 residues. Germline lookup yields CDR1 SGHTA and CDR2 FQGTGA. Trimming cost V 0 bases and J 3 bases, with 12 bases left between them. The CDR3 here is CASSLTSAQGYNEQFF. CDR3 sequence (DNA): TGTGCCAGCAGCTTAACGTCGGCTCAAGGCTACAATGAGCAGTTCTTC.

This clonotype was seen more than once but under ten times. V gene TRBV5-1 combines with J gene TRBJ1-1; D not resolved. The CDR3 has 14 residues. Trimming removed 0 bases from V and 0 bases from J, with 6 bases in between. CDR1 is SGHRS and CDR2 is YFSETQ in the germline V gene. CDR3 sequence reads: CASSLGEMNTEAFF. CDR3 nucleotide sequence: TGCGCCAGCAGCTTGGGCGAGATGAACACTGAAGCTTTCTTT. The full variable domain, rest sourced from reference TRBV5-1 and TRBJ1-1, is KAGVTQTPRYLIKTRGQQVTLSCSPISGHRSVSWYQQTPGQGLQFLFEYFSETQRNKGNFPGRFSGRQFSNSRSEMNVSTLELGDSALYLCASSLGEMNTEAFFGQGTRLTVV.

The gene calls are TRBV12-3 or TRBV12-4 and TRBJ2-1, with D possibly TRBD2 on 5 matching bases. V gave up 5 bases and J gave up 8 bases, with 16 bases separating them. The length of the CDR3 is 14 residues. Here the CDR3 DNA reads TGTGCCAGCAGTCCCCACTCCACTAGGGATGAGCAGTTCTTC. It is translated as CASSPHSTRDEQFF.